This entry lists 15 T cell receptor beta chains sequenced from one sample in a study of cytomegalovirus exposure and HLA in healthy donors. Amplification used 60 Vbeta primers and 13 Jbeta primers. TCRdb's copy holds only in-frame clones and misses some; the assay was immunoSEQ multiplex PCR. The sample carries 130,000 to 150,000 clones, under 80% recorded once. The sequenced sample consisted of PBMCs. The origin of the receptors is a woman aged 45-59 years in good health and CMV-seropositive.

J is TRBJ1-1 and V is TRBV10-3; 7 bases fit TRBD1. In germline, CDR1 is ENHRY, CDR2 SYGVKD. V gave up 6 bases and J gave up 3 bases; unmatched junction bases: 7. CDR3 length: 14 amino acids. The CDR3 is CAISRQGTDTEAFF. DNA for the CDR3: TGTGCCATCAGCCGACAGGGAACGGACACTGAAGCTTTCTTT.

A note on this clone: A junction boundary mismatches the germline segment, possibly from a read error. The CDR3 nucleotides are TGTGCCAGCAGCTTAAGGACAGGGCCTGGGGCCAACGGCCTGACTTTC. Protein product: CASSLRTGPGANGLTF. This chain links TRBV7-3 with TRBJ2-6; 8 bases match TRBD1. Germline loops: CDR1 SGHTA, CDR2 FQGTGA. The CDR3 covers 16 residues.

To note about this clone: One end of the junction does not line up with germline, which may come from a read error. This chain links TRBV5-4 with TRBJ2-3; unclear D gene. Germline V CDR1 and CDR2: SGHNT, YYREEE (reference sequence). The CDR3 spans 14 residues. The chain's CDR3 is CASSLIFLTDTQYF. The CDR3 DNA reads TGTGCCAGCAGCTTGATATTTCTAACAGATACGCAATATTTT.

The chain recombines TRBV28 with TRBJ2-7; D gene unclear. CDR1 is MDHEN, CDR2 SYDVKM, per germline. Trimming took off 5 bases at V and 3 bases at J, with 8 bases between the two ends. The CDR3 has 12 amino acids. The CDR3 sequence: CASSQQVYEQYF. The CDR3 DNA reads TGTGCCAGCAGTCAACAAGTCTACGAGCAGTACTTC.

This clone has a single count. The chain combines TRBV10-3 with TRBJ2-2, with a weak D call TRBD2 (6 bases). The CDR3 length is 15 residues. Germline V gives CDR1 ENHRY, CDR2 SYGVKD. Trimming left V 8 bases short and J 0 bases short, with 13 bases between. This chain's CDR3 is CAIGGASSNTGELFF. CDR3 sequence (DNA): TGTGCCATCGGAGGGGCTAGCTCGAACACCGGGGAGCTGTTTTTT.

V and J are TRBV9 and TRBJ1-2; D perhaps matches TRBD1 (5 bases). In germline, CDR1 is SGDLS, CDR2 YYNGEE. This CDR3 is built from 14 residues. V lost 3 bases, J lost 8 bases, and 17 bases lay in between. The CDR3 nucleotides read TGTGCCAGCAGCGCCCCGCCGGGGGGAGGAGGCTACACCTTC. Translated, it gives CASSAPPGGGGYTF.

The chain links TRBV6-6 to TRBJ2-3; 12 nucleotides agree with TRBD1. The germline gives CDR1 MNHNY, CDR2 SVGAGI (reference sequence). V lost 6 bases and J lost 4; bases outside the gene matches: 5. The CDR3 runs to 15 residues. CDR3 nucleotide sequence: TGTGCCAGCAGCCTGGGACAGGGGGCCCCAGATACGCAGTATTTT. This translates into CASSLGQGAPDTQYF.

The chain uses TRBV30 and TRBJ1-5; 10 bases line up with TRBD1. Germline trimming cut 2 bases from V and 6 bases from J; bases unmatched to any gene: 10. Looked up from germline, CDR1 is GTSNPN and CDR2 is SVGIG (reference sequence). The CDR3 totals 16 residues. CDR3 nucleotides: TGTGCCTGGAGTCGGTCCAGACAGGGGGCAAGTCAGCCCCAGCATTTT. This sequence encodes CAWSRSRQGASQPQHF.

The chain links TRBV19 to TRBJ1-5; 7 nucleotides align to TRBD1. The CDR3 runs to 14 residues. The V segment lost 4 bases and the J segment 5 bases; nucleotides outside the gene matches: 5. Germline V gives CDR1 LNHDA, CDR2 SQIVND (reference sequence). Here the CDR3 DNA reads TGTGCCAGTAGTAGACAGGGTTTTGATCAGCCCCAGCATTTT. Residues: CASSRQGFDQPQHF.

The chain joins TRBV19 to TRBJ2-3, with 7 bases aligning to TRBD1. J lost 0 bases, V lost 7 bases, and 4 bases had no gene match. CDR1 is LNHDA, CDR2 SQIVND, per germline (reference sequence). The CDR3 covers 14 residues. The CDR3 DNA sequence: TGTGCCAGTACCCGGGACAGTAGCACAGATACGCAGTATTTT. As protein: CASTRDSSTDTQYF.

The chain links TRBV10-3 to TRBJ2-1; 10 bases fit TRBD1. J was trimmed by 8 bases and V by 7 bases; bases with no gene match: 11. The CDR3 covers 15 residues. Germline V gene sequence: CDR1 ENHRY, CDR2 SYGVKD. DNA for the CDR3: TGTGCCATCAACTCTGGGAGACAGGGGGCACATGAGCAGTTCTTC. Protein sequence: CAINSGRQGAHEQFF.

This chain joins TRBV5-1 and TRBJ2-3; TRBD2 matches 15 bases. Per the germline V gene, CDR1 is SGHRS and CDR2 is YFSETQ. V lost 5 bases, J lost 2 bases, and 6 bases stayed unmatched. This CDR3 has 17 amino acids. CDR3 coding DNA: TGCGCCAGCAGTGGGGGACTAGCGGGGGGAGTCACAGATACGCAGTATTTT. It is translated as CASSGGLAGGVTDTQYF. The full variable domain, in which reference TRBV5-1 and TRBJ2-3 provide the parts outside the CDR3, is KAGVTQTPRYLIKTRGQQVTLSCSPISGHRSVSWYQQTPGQGLQFLFEYFSETQRNKGNFPGRFSGRQFSNSRSEMNVSTLELGDSALYLCASSGGLAGGVTDTQYFGPGTRLTVL.

The chain has TRBV7-8 and TRBJ2-7, with 9 bases that match TRBD1. V gave up 8 bases and J gave up 6 bases; unmatched junction bases: 11. The CDR3 runs 14 residues. The germline V gene encodes CDR1 SGHVS and CDR2 FQNEAQ. The CDR3 is CASAMGGQGREQYF. CDR3 DNA sequence: TGTGCCAGCGCCATGGGGGGACAGGGCCGCGAGCAGTACTTC.

This clone was detected a few times. The chain has TRBV10-3 and TRBJ1-6; D is undetermined. This CDR3 comprises 17 residues. The germline V and J ends were trimmed by 3 bases and 9 bases, with 21 bases remaining between them. Germline V gene sequence: CDR1 ENHRY, CDR2 SYGVKD. This CDR3 reads CAISDWIGRTRSSPLHF. The CDR3 DNA reads TGTGCCATCAGTGATTGGATCGGACGGACTAGGAGTTCACCCCTCCACTTT.

The rearrangement uses TRBV5-1 and TRBJ2-5; no clear D. Germline CDR1 is SGHRS and CDR2 is YFSETQ. This CDR3 is 14 amino acids long. V gave up 0 bases and J gave up 4 bases, with 10 bases separating them. The CDR3 sequence: CASSLGLAPETQYF. CDR3 bases: TGCGCCAGCAGCTTGGGACTGGCCCCAGAGACCCAGTACTTC.